This T cell receptor (beta chain) was recovered during a study of blood T cell repertoires in COVID-19. Study overall: Sources were T cells, B-cell-depleted T cells, or PBMCs; the material itself was cDNA or gDNA.

Assay: immunoSEQ multiplex PCR; the TCRdb copy retains only in-frame clones and omits some. The table shows roughly 300,000 clones, with about nine tenths occurring only once. In germline, CDR1 is MDHEN, CDR2 SYDVKM. The CDR3 is 12 residues long. V was trimmed by 3 bases and J by 5 bases, leaving 7 bases between them. Sequenced: PBMCs or T cells enriched from blood (not recorded which). This sequence was found in a man in his thirties or forties who had recovered from COVID-19. V usage is TRBV28 and J usage is TRBJ1-2; D gene ambiguous. The CDR3 sequence: CASSFRIYGYTF. CDR3 DNA sequence: TGTGCCAGCAGTTTCAGGATTTATGGCTACACCTTC.